This T cell receptor beta chain came from a study of T-cell reconstitution after alpha-beta-depleted transplantation in children. This clonotype was seen more than once but under ten times. This sample's TCRbeta library carried unique molecular identifier barcodes. MiXCR was run by TCRdb on the PCR reads, yielding one entry per CDR3 protein. The repertoire has hundreds of thousands of distinct CDR3 sequences, less than 15% of them found once; the top ten carry 0.79%. CDR1 is LNHNV and CDR2 is YYDKDF in the germline V gene (reference sequence). This CDR3 is 14 amino acids long. V was clipped by 5 bases and J by 8 bases; unmatched bases: 3.

The sequencing used PBMCs, collected before TCRalphabeta/CD19-depleted stem cell transplant. The V call is TRBV15, the J call TRBJ2-1; 13 bases fit TRBD2. The origin of this receptor is a girl aged 2 to 10 with congenital amegakaryocytic thrombocytopenia, due to receive a stem cell transplant. The CDR3 nucleotides read TGTGCCACCAGCGGGACTAGCGGGGAGTATGAGCAGTTCTTC. Its translation is CATSGTSGEYEQFF.